The clone carrying this T cell receptor (beta chain) was recorded a few times. The data were obtained in a study of cytomegalovirus exposure and HLA in healthy donors. The method was immunoSEQ multiplex PCR; TCRdb's version includes in-frame clones alone and lacks a portion of them. The table shows some 41,000 clones, with over 85% occurring only once. Germline CDR1 and CDR2: MNHEY and SVGAGI. The CDR3 has 14 residues. The ends lost 5 bases at V and 5 bases at J; junction bases unmatched: 6. The receptor comes from a woman aged 18-29 years in good health and CMV-seronegative. V is TRBV6-5 and J is TRBJ1-5, with 7 bases lining up with TRBD1. Sample: PBMCs. The CDR3 DNA sequence: TGTGCCAGCAGTCGACAGGGTGGGTATCAGCCCCAGCATTTT. This codes for CASSRQGGYQPQHF.